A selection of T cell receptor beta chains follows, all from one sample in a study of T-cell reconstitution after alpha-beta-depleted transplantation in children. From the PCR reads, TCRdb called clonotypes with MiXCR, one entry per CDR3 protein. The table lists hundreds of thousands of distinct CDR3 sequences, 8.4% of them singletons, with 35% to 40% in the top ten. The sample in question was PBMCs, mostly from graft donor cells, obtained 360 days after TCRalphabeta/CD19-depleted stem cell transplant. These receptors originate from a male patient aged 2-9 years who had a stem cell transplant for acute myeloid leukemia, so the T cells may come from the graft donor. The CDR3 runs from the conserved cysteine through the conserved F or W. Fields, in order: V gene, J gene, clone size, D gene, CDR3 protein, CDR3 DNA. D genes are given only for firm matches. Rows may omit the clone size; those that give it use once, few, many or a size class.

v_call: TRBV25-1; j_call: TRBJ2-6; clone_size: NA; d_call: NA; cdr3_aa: CASSEYQPSGANVLTF; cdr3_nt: TGTGCCAGCAGTGAATATCAACCATCTGGGGCCAACGTCCTGACTTTC
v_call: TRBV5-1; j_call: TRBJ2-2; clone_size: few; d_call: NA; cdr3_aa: CASSKEHTGELFF; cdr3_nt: TGCGCCAGCAGCAAGGAGCACACCGGGGAGCTGTTTTTT
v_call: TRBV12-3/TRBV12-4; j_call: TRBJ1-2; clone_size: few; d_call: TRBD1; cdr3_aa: CASSLGQGNPGYTF; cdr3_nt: TGTGCCAGCAGCCTAGGACAGGGGAATCCTGGCTACACCTTC
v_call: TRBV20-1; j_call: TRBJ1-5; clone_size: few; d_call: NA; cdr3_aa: CSAPKGDINQPQHF; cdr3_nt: TGCAGTGCCCCGAAAGGGGACATTAATCAGCCCCAGCATTTT
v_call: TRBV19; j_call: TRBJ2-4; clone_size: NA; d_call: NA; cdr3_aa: CASKGLAENIQYF; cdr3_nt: TGTGCCAGTAAGGGCCTAGCAGAAAACATTCAGTACTTC
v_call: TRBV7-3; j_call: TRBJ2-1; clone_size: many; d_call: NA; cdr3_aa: CASSLSGDNEQFF; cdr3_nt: TGTGCCAGCAGCTTAAGCGGGGACAATGAGCAGTTCTTC
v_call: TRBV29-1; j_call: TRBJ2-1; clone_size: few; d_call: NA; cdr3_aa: CSVGPPAVEQFF; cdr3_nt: TGCAGCGTTGGCCCCCCCGCCGTGGAGCAGTTCTTC
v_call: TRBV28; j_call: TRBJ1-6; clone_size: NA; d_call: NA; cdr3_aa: CASSLFAAQLRNSPLHF; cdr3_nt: TGTGCCAGCAGTTTATTCGCAGCCCAACTAAGGAATTCACCCCTCCACTTT
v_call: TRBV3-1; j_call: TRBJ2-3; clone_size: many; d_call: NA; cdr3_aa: CASSQRDFRLTDTQYF; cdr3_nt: TGTGCCAGCAGCCAAAGGGACTTCAGACTCACAGATACGCAGTATTTT
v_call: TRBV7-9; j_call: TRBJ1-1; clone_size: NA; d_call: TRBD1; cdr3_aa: CASSPWGRQGAFF; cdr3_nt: TGTGCCAGCAGCCCCTGGGGGCGACAGGGAGCTTTCTTT
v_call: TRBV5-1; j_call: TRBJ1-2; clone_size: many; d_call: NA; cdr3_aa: CASSLNDYGYTF; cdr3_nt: TGCGCCAGCAGCTTAAATGACTATGGCTACACCTTC
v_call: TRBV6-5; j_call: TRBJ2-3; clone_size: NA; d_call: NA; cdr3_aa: CASSYSGGQAPTDTQYF; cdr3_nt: TGTGCCAGCAGTTACAGCGGGGGACAGGCGCCCACAGATACGCAGTATTTT
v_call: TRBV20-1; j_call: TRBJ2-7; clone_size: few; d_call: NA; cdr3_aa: CSAIFISGPSYEQYF; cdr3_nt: TGCAGTGCTATCTTTATTTCCGGGCCCTCCTACGAGCAGTACTTC
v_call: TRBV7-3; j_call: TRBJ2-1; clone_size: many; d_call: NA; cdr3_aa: CASSFGRDSYNEQFF; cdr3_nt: TGTGCCAGCAGCTTTGGGCGGGATTCCTACAATGAGCAGTTCTTC
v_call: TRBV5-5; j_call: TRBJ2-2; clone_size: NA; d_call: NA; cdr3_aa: CASSLSPGNTGELFF; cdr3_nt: TGTGCCAGCAGCTTGTCTCCCGGAAACACCGGGGAGCTGTTTTTT
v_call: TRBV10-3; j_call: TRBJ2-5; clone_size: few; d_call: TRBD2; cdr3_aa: CATGTGTSGTTYQETQYF; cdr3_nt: TGTGCCACCGGGACAGGGACTAGCGGTACGACTTACCAAGAGACCCAGTACTTC
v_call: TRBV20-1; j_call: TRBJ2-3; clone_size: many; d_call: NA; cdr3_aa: CSALRGGSTDTQYF; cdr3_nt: TGCAGTGCTCTCCGCGGCGGTAGCACAGATACGCAGTATTTT
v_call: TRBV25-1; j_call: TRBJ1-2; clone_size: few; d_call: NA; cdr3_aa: CASSEYSSYGYTF; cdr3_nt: TGTGCCAGCAGTGAATACAGCAGCTATGGCTACACCTTC
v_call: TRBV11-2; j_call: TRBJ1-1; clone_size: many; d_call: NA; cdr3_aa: CASSLERIMNTEAFF; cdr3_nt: TGTGCCAGCAGCTTAGAAAGGATAATGAACACTGAAGCTTTCTTT
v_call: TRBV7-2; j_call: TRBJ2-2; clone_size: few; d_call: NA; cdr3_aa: CASSPEYARTGELFF; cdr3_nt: TGTGCCAGCAGCCCAGAATACGCTAGGACCGGGGAGCTGTTTTTT
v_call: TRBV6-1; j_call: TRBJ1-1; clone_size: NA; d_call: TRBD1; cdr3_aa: CASSSGQGGEAFF; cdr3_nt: TGTGCCAGCAGTAGTGGACAGGGCGGTGAAGCTTTCTTT
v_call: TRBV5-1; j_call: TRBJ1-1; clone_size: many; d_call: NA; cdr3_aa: CASSSTANTEAFF; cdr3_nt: TGCGCCAGCAGCTCTACAGCGAACACTGAAGCTTTCTTT
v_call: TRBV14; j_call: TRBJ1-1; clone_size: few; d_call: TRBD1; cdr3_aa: CASSQRQGVNTEAFF; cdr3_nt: TGTGCCAGCAGCCAACGACAGGGGGTAAACACTGAAGCTTTCTTT
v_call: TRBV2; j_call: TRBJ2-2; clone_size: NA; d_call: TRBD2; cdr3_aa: CASSPGGNGELFF; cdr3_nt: TGTGCCAGCAGCCCCGGGGGGAACGGGGAGCTGTTTTTT
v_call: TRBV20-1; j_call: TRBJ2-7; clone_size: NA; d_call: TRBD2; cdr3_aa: CSARGLAGGTYEQYF; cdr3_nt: TGCAGTGCTAGGGGACTAGCGGGAGGAACCTACGAGCAGTACTTC
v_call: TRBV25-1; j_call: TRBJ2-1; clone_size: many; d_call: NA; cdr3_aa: CASKPGGVYNEQFF; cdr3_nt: TGTGCCAGCAAGCCAGGGGGGGTCTACAATGAGCAGTTCTTC
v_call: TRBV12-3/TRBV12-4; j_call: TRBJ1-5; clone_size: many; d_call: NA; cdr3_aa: CASAQGDILSNQPQHF; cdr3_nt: TGTGCCAGCGCCCAGGGTGATATACTTAGCAATCAGCCCCAGCATTTT
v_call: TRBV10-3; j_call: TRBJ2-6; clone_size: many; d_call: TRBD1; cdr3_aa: CAINARQGPGANVLTF; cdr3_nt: TGTGCCATCAACGCCAGACAGGGCCCTGGGGCCAACGTCCTGACTTTC
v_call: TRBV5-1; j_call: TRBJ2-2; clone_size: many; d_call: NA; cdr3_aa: CASSRTANTGELFF; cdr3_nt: TGCGCCAGCAGCCGGACAGCGAACACCGGGGAGCTGTTTTTT
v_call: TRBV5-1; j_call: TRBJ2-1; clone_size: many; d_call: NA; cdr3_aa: CASSLEDEQFF; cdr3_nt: TGCGCCAGCAGCCTGGAGGATGAGCAGTTCTTC
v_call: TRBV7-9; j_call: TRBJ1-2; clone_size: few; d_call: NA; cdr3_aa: CASSLEVRGKGYTF; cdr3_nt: TGTGCCAGCAGCTTAGAGGTTCGGGGGAAAGGCTACACCTTC
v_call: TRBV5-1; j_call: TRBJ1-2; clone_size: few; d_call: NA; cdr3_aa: CASSPIGGTYGYTF; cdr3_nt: TGCGCCAGCAGCCCTATCGGAGGGACCTATGGCTACACCTTC
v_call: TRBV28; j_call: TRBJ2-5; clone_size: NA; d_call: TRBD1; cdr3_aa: CASRQDRGKETQYF; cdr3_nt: TGTGCCAGCAGACAGGACAGGGGGAAGGAGACCCAGTACTTC
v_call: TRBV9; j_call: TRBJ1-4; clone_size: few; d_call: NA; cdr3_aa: CASSGSGLNEKLFF; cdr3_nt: TGTGCCAGCAGCGGATCAGGGCTTAATGAAAAACTGTTTTTT
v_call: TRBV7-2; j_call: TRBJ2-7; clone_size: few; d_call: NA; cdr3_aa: CASSLTIGRGSYEQYF; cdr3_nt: TGTGCCAGCAGCTTAACGATAGGCAGGGGAAGCTACGAGCAGTACTTC
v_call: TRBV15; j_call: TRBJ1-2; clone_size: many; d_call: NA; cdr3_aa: CATSRAAMELGGYTF; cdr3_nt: TGTGCCACCAGCAGAGCTGCAATGGAACTCGGGGGCTACACCTTC
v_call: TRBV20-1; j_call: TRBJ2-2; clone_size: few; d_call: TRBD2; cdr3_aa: CSATGTSGLNTGELFF; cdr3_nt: TGCAGTGCAACCGGGACTAGCGGACTGAACACCGGGGAGCTGTTTTTT
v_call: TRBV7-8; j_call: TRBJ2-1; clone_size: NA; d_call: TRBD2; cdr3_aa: CASSHRLAGANEQFF; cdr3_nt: TGTGCCAGCAGCCATCGACTAGCGGGTGCCAATGAGCAGTTCTTC
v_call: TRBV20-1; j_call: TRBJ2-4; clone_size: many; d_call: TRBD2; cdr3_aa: CSARKGAGVENIQYF; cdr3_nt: TGCAGTGCTAGAAAGGGAGCGGGGGTGGAAAACATTCAGTACTTC
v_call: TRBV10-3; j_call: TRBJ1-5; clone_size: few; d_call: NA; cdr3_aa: CAISGDSNQPQHF; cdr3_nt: TGTGCCATCAGTGGGGATAGCAATCAGCCCCAGCATTTT
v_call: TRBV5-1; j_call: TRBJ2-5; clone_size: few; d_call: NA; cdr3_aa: CASSAGIDRETQYF; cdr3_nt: TGCGCCAGCAGCGCGGGAATTGATCGGGAGACCCAGTACTTC
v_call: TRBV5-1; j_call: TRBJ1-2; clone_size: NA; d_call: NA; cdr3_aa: CASLGGPGYGYTF; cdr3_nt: TGCGCCAGCCTGGGCGGTCCGGGGTATGGCTACACCTTC
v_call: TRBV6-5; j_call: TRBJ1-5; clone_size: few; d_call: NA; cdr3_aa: CASSYSWQTNQPQHF; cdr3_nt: TGTGCCAGCAGTTACTCTTGGCAGACCAATCAGCCCCAGCATTTT
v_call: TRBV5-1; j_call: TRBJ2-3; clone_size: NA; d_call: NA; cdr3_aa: CATKGPGIGTDTQYF; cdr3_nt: TGCGCCACCAAAGGTCCAGGGATAGGCACAGATACGCAGTATTTT
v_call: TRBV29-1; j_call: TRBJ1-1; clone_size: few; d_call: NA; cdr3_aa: CSAYGPIPEAFF; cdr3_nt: TGCAGCGCTTACGGACCGATCCCTGAAGCTTTCTTT
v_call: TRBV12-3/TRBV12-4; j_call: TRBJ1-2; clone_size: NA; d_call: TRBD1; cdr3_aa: CASSPGQGGGGYTF; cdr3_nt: TGTGCCAGCAGTCCCGGACAGGGGGGAGGTGGCTACACCTTC
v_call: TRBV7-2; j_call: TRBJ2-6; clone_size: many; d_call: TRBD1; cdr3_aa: CASSLGQGPGANVLTF; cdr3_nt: TGTGCCAGCAGCCTAGGACAGGGCCCTGGGGCCAACGTCCTGACTTTC
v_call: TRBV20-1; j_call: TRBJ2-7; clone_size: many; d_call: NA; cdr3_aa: CSASMVQYSYEQYF; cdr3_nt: TGCAGTGCTAGCATGGTACAATACTCCTACGAGCAGTACTTC
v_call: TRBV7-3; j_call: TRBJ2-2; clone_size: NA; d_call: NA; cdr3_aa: CASSLKGVANTGELFF; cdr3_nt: TGTGCCAGCAGCTTAAAGGGGGTCGCGAACACCGGGGAGCTGTTTTTT
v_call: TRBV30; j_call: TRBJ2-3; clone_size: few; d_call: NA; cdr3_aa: CAWSYPSSTDTQYF; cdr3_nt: TGTGCCTGGAGTTATCCGTCTAGCACAGATACGCAGTATTTT
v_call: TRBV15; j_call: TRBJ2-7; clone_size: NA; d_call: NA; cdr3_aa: CATSRDPAPKGYEQYF; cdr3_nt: TGTGCCACCAGCAGAGATCCGGCCCCTAAGGGCTACGAGCAGTACTTC
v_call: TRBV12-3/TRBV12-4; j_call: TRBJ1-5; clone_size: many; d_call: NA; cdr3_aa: CASSTRGWQPQHF; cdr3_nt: TGTGCCAGCAGTACCAGAGGTTGGCAGCCCCAGCATTTT
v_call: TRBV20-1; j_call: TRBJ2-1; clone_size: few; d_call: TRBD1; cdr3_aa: CCARDTGTGGGNEQFF; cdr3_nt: TGCTGTGCTAGAGATACCGGGACAGGGGGGGGCAATGAGCAGTTCTTC
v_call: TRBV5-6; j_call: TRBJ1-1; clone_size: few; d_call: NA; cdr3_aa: CASSSRVPIPGAFF; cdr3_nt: TGTGCCAGCAGCTCTAGGGTCCCCATTCCGGGAGCTTTCTTT
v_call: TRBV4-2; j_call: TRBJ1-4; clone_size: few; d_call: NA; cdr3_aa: CASKTWAANEKLFF; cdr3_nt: TGTGCCAGCAAAACGTGGGCGGCTAATGAAAAACTGTTTTTT
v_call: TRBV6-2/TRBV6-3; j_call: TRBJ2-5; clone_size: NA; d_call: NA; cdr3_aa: CASSSIGPVETQYF; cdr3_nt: TGTGCCAGCAGTTCCATAGGACCGGTAGAGACCCAGTACTTC
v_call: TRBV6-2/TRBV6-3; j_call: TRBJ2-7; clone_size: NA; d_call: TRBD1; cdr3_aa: CASGRWGQGNEQYF; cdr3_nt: TGTGCCAGCGGAAGATGGGGACAGGGGAACGAGCAGTACTTC
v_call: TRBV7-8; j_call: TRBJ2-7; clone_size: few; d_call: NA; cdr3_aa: CASSFLGTIPEQYF; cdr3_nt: TGTGCCAGCAGCTTCCTAGGGACGATCCCCGAGCAGTACTTC
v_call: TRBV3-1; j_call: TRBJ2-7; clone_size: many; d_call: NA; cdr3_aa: CASSHRGKTYEQYF; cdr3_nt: TGTGCCAGCAGCCACCGGGGAAAAACCTACGAGCAGTACTTC
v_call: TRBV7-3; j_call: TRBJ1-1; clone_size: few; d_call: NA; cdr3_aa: CASSIGSNTEAFF; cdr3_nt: TGTGCCAGCAGCATAGGCAGTAACACTGAAGCTTTCTTT